A selection of T cell receptor beta chains follows, all from one sample in a study of cytomegalovirus exposure and HLA in healthy donors. Clones were read by immunoSEQ multiplex PCR, and TCRdb kept only the in-frame ones, dropping some. Seen here are approximately 150,000 clones, 80% to 90% observed once, and the top ten hold less than 5.5%. Sequencing was performed on PBMCs. These receptors were collected from a man aged 18 to 35 in good health and CMV-seropositive. Each CDR3 is given with its conserved first and last residue. The order of the fields is CDR3 protein, D gene, V gene, J gene. D genes are given only for firm matches.

CSARDGLEEFF	NA	TRBV20-1	TRBJ2-1
CASSPWTGSSGNTIYF	TRBD1	TRBV18	TRBJ1-3
CASSESSWRRNPYEQYF	NA	TRBV10-2	TRBJ2-7
CASSLDSPAEAFF	NA	TRBV7-9	TRBJ1-1
CASSLSPLSPRAFF	NA	TRBV27	TRBJ1-1
CASSSSTEPYGYTF	NA	TRBV5-1	TRBJ1-2
CASRSVGTGGETEAFF	TRBD1	TRBV19	TRBJ1-1
CAWSDLRGAGTDTQYF	NA	TRBV30	TRBJ2-3
CASSSSGQDSYGYTF	NA	TRBV7-3	TRBJ1-2
CASSFEGDTEAFF	NA	TRBV5-1	TRBJ1-1
CASSYGSLKSGELFF	NA	TRBV6-5	TRBJ2-2
CASREGPGSDEQYF	NA	TRBV5-1	TRBJ2-7
CASSYSSEGATEAFF	TRBD1	TRBV6-5	TRBJ1-1
CASSLTVPFEAFF	NA	TRBV19	TRBJ1-1